This TCR beta chain is drawn from a study of blood T cell repertoires in COVID-19. In the original analysis: Counts of nucleated cells, estimated from reference gene primer amplification, were obtained. Produced via immunoSEQ multiplex PCR; TCRdb's table is partial and in-frame only. For V, J and clone size, that table is used; D and trimming come from the DNA. This table has 500,000 or so clones, roughly nine tenths appearing once. V lost 5 bases to trimming and J lost 6 bases; unmatched junction nucleotides: 5. The CDR3 is 14 amino acids. The source material was PBMCs or T cells enriched from blood (not recorded which). The chain is built from TRBV5-3 and TRBJ1-6; 7 bases map to TRBD1. TRBV5-3 is an ORF; its function is uncertain. This TCR came from a woman aged 18-30 years who had recovered from COVID-19. CDR3 region: CARRRGQTNSPLHF. Here the CDR3 DNA reads TGTGCCAGAAGGAGGGGACAGACTAATTCACCCCTCCACTTT.